The clone carrying this TCR beta chain has a count of ten or more. Time point of the sample: newly diagnosed GD, antithyroid drugs for less than 3 months. From PBMCs, RNA was extracted and then used to make the TCR library. Peripheral blood, Nine milliliters per patient, was collected in EDTA tubes. The data are from a study of regulatory T cells in long-lasting Graves disease. Arm-PCR of CDR3 regions and iRepertoire HTBI primers were used to build TCR beta libraries. MiXCR was run by TCRdb on the multiplex PCR reads, yielding one entry per CDR3 protein. The sample lists about 620,000 distinct CDR3 sequences, under 20% occurring once. These data also featured in a second study, about T cells in Graves' hyperthyroidism and ophthalmopathy. Per that paper: Together with thyroid ultrasound, orbital computed tomography, serum thyroxine and TRAb, clinical symptoms were used for diagnoses.

The starting material was peripheral blood mononuclear cells (PBMCs), obtained at new diagnosis, from a patient treated with antithyroid drugs. The sequence came from a woman in her twenties or thirties with Graves disease.

This chain's CDR3 is CSVARGDRQYF. The CDR3 region has the DNA TGCAGCGTCGCTAGAGGGGACAGGCAGTACTTC. The chain joins TRBV29-1 to TRBJ2-7, with 7 bases matching TRBD1. Germline CDR1 SQVTM, CDR2 ANQGSEA. The CDR3 is 11 amino acids. The V segment lost 6 bases and the J segment 9 bases; nucleotides outside the gene matches: 8.